A selection of T cell receptor beta chains follows, all from one sample in a study of blood T cells in healthy people across ages. Via MiXCR, TCRdb re-called the 5' RACE reads, giving one row per CDR3 protein. This sample has about 640,000 distinct CDR3 sequences, with approximately 30% found just once. The specimen sequenced was blood. Receptors originate from an elderly woman in good health. CDR3s include the opening cysteine and the closing phenylalanine or tryptophan. The order of the fields is J gene, clone size, D gene, V gene, CDR3 DNA, CDR3 protein. D genes are given only for firm matches. The size entry is marked missing in some rows and otherwise reads once, few, many or a size class.

j_gene: TRBJ1-1; abundance: many; d_gene: TRBD1; v_gene: TRBV6-5; CDR3nt: TGTGCCAGTTACAGGGGGCTCGATACTGAAGCTTTCTTT; CDR3aa: CASYRGLDTEAFF
j_gene: TRBJ2-1; abundance: many; d_gene: TRBD2; v_gene: TRBV12-3/TRBV12-4; CDR3nt: TGTGCCAGCAGCCTAAGGACACTAGCGGGTTACAATGAGCAGTTCTTC; CDR3aa: CASSLRTLAGYNEQFF
j_gene: TRBJ2-7; abundance: many; d_gene: NA; v_gene: TRBV12-3/TRBV12-4; CDR3nt: TGTGCCAGCAGTATCACAGGGTTGTCCGAGCAGTACTTC; CDR3aa: CASSITGLSEQYF
j_gene: TRBJ2-3; abundance: NA; d_gene: NA; v_gene: TRBV4-3; CDR3nt: TGCGCCAGCAGGGCAGGGGGGAGCACAGATACGCAGTATTTT; CDR3aa: CASRAGGSTDTQYF
j_gene: TRBJ1-2; abundance: NA; d_gene: NA; v_gene: TRBV27; CDR3nt: TGTGCCAGCAGTTTGTCGGTAGGAAACTATGGCTACACCTTC; CDR3aa: CASSLSVGNYGYTF
j_gene: TRBJ2-4; abundance: NA; d_gene: NA; v_gene: TRBV24-1; CDR3nt: TGTGCCACCAGTGATTTTGGGAACATTCAGTACTTC; CDR3aa: CATSDFGNIQYF
j_gene: TRBJ1-2; abundance: many; d_gene: TRBD1; v_gene: TRBV4-3; CDR3nt: TGCGCCAGCAGCCAAGAGACAGGGTTAATTGGCTACACCTTC; CDR3aa: CASSQETGLIGYTF
j_gene: TRBJ2-2; abundance: NA; d_gene: TRBD1; v_gene: TRBV9; CDR3nt: TGTGCCAGCGCCGGGACAGTCCAAACCGGGGAGCGGTTTTTT; CDR3aa: CASAGTVQTGERFF
j_gene: TRBJ2-7; abundance: many; d_gene: TRBD1; v_gene: TRBV18; CDR3nt: TGTGCCAGCTCACCCGGGACAGGCGAACCCTACGAGCAGTACTTC; CDR3aa: CASSPGTGEPYEQYF
j_gene: TRBJ2-4; abundance: many; d_gene: NA; v_gene: TRBV7-3; CDR3nt: TGTGCCAGCAGCTTAAATGGGGTGGGAAACATTCAGTACTTC; CDR3aa: CASSLNGVGNIQYF
j_gene: TRBJ1-2; abundance: many; d_gene: TRBD1; v_gene: TRBV10-3; CDR3nt: TGTGCCATCTCTGCGCAGGGGGGGGACTATGGCTACACCTTC; CDR3aa: CAISAQGGDYGYTF
j_gene: TRBJ2-7; abundance: many; d_gene: TRBD2; v_gene: TRBV25-1; CDR3nt: TGTGCCAGCAGCCTACTAGCGGGGGGCCAGAGCGAGCAGTACTTC; CDR3aa: CASSLLAGGQSEQYF
j_gene: TRBJ2-2; abundance: NA; d_gene: NA; v_gene: TRBV7-9; CDR3nt: TGTGCCAGCAGCCCAGGGGTGCCGAACACCGGGGAGCTGTTTTTT; CDR3aa: CASSPGVPNTGELFF
j_gene: TRBJ1-6; abundance: few; d_gene: NA; v_gene: TRBV27; CDR3nt: TGTGCCAGCAGTCAAATTTCCGGGTATATGAATTCACCCCTCCACTTT; CDR3aa: CASSQISGYMNSPLHF
j_gene: TRBJ1-2; abundance: NA; d_gene: NA; v_gene: TRBV28; CDR3nt: TGTGCCAGCAGCAACAGGGCTGGCTACACCTTC; CDR3aa: CASSNRAGYTF
j_gene: TRBJ1-1; abundance: many; d_gene: NA; v_gene: TRBV10-3; CDR3nt: TGTGCCATCAGTGAGTCAACGGGGACACCCACTGAAGCTTTCTTT; CDR3aa: CAISESTGTPTEAFF
j_gene: TRBJ1-5; abundance: many; d_gene: NA; v_gene: TRBV30; CDR3nt: TGTGCCTGGAGCGACGGCCGCGATCAGCCCCAGCATTTT; CDR3aa: CAWSDGRDQPQHF
j_gene: TRBJ1-2; abundance: NA; d_gene: NA; v_gene: TRBV3-1; CDR3nt: TGTGCCAGCAGCCACCTAACTAGGGAAGGTGGCTACACCTTC; CDR3aa: CASSHLTREGGYTF
j_gene: TRBJ2-5; abundance: many; d_gene: NA; v_gene: TRBV5-5; CDR3nt: TGTGCCAGCAGCTTTGGGGGCCGGCAAGAGACCCAGTACTTC; CDR3aa: CASSFGGRQETQYF
j_gene: TRBJ1-2; abundance: many; d_gene: NA; v_gene: TRBV7-8; CDR3nt: TGTGCCAGCAGCTCCCGCAGCTATGGCTACACCTTC; CDR3aa: CASSSRSYGYTF
j_gene: TRBJ2-1; abundance: NA; d_gene: NA; v_gene: TRBV7-3; CDR3nt: TGTGCCAGCAGCCGATGGGGGGACTCCTACAATGAGCAGTTCTTC; CDR3aa: CASSRWGDSYNEQFF
j_gene: TRBJ1-5; abundance: many; d_gene: TRBD1; v_gene: TRBV7-2; CDR3nt: TGTGCCAGCAGCTCCGGGACAGGCAATCAGCCCCAGCATTTT; CDR3aa: CASSSGTGNQPQHF
j_gene: TRBJ1-4; abundance: NA; d_gene: NA; v_gene: TRBV7-2; CDR3nt: TGTGCCAGCAGCTTATATCCACGGACTTTTACTAATGAAAAACTGTTTTTT; CDR3aa: CASSLYPRTFTNEKLFF
j_gene: TRBJ2-3; abundance: NA; d_gene: TRBD2; v_gene: TRBV12-3/TRBV12-4; CDR3nt: TGTGCCAGCACATCGACTAGCACAGATGTGCAGTATTTT; CDR3aa: CASTSTSTDVQYF
j_gene: TRBJ2-5; abundance: NA; d_gene: NA; v_gene: TRBV11-2; CDR3nt: TGTGCCAGCAGCTTAGGCGGGGCTACCCAAGAGGCCCAGTACTTC; CDR3aa: CASSLGGATQEAQYF
j_gene: TRBJ2-7; abundance: NA; d_gene: NA; v_gene: TRBV16; CDR3nt: TGTGCCAGCAGCGCAACTAGGGTCGACCGGCAGTACTTC; CDR3aa: CASSATRVDRQYF
j_gene: TRBJ2-3; abundance: NA; d_gene: NA; v_gene: TRBV3-1; CDR3nt: TGTGCCAGCAGCCAGAAGGAGTGGAATACGCAGTATTTT; CDR3aa: CASSQKEWNTQYF
j_gene: TRBJ2-5; abundance: NA; d_gene: TRBD2; v_gene: TRBV27; CDR3nt: TGTGCCAGCATGGGGACTAGCGGGGTCCGGGAGACCCAGTACTTC; CDR3aa: CASMGTSGVRETQYF
j_gene: TRBJ2-1; abundance: NA; d_gene: TRBD2; v_gene: TRBV24-1; CDR3nt: TGTGCCACCAGTGATAGGGGACGGGAGGGGGGCCATGAGCAGTTCTTC; CDR3aa: CATSDRGREGGHEQFF